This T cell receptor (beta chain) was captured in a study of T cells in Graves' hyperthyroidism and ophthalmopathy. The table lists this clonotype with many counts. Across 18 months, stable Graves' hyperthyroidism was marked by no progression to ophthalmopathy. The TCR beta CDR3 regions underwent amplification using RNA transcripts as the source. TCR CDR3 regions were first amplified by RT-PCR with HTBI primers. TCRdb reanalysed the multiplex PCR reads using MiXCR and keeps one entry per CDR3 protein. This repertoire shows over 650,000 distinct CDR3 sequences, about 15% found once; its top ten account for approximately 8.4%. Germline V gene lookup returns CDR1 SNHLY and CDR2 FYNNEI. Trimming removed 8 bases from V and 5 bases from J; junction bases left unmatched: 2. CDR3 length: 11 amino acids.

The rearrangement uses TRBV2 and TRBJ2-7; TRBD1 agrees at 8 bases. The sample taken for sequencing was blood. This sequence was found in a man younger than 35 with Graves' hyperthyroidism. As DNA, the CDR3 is TGTGCCAGCCCGACAGGGGACGAGCAGTACTTC. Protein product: CASPTGDEQYF.